The 32 T cell receptor beta chains in this list originate from one sample, sequenced in a study of early T cells in non-severe SARS-CoV-2 infection (dated by TCRdb to the early 2020s). Library generation was performed with 5' RACE. Sequencing took place on a NextSeq 500. TCRdb passed the public sequencing reads through fastp at Q25 and MiXCR, retaining productive beta sequences. Each CDR3 protein gets just one entry, which takes the most common genes and DNA from the rows behind it. This sample has approximately 28,000 distinct CDR3 sequences in its table, and about 3.8% of those were observed once. The top ten clones comprise more than 5.5% of the sample. Sequences were obtained from whole blood. Every receptor here comes from an adult who was a healthcare worker with PCR-confirmed SARS-CoV-2 infection or an uninfected control (not recorded which).

Details on this clonotype: This could be a read error, since a much larger clone is one nucleotide away. The V call is TRBV7-2, the J call TRBJ2-7, with 11 bases matching TRBD2. The CDR3 spans 15 residues. Germline CDR1 SGHTA, CDR2 FQGNSA. The CDR3 here is CVSRRTSGYSYEQYF. The CDR3 DNA reads as TGTGTCAGCAGACGGACTAGCGGGTACTCCTACGAGCAGTACTTC.

This clonotype was picked up many times. The genes are TRBV4-1 and TRBJ2-2; D tentatively reads TRBD1 or TRBD2 (6 bases each). The germline V gene has CDR1 MGHRA and CDR2 YSYEKL. V lost 4 bases, J lost 6 bases, and 15 bases lay in between. CDR3 length: 15 amino acids. DNA of the CDR3: TGCGCCAGCAGCCTGCGGGACAAATTTCCCGGGGAGCTGTTTTTT. This gives the protein CASSLRDKFPGELFF.

This clonotype was detected ten times or more. J is TRBJ2-5 and V is TRBV15; the D is unclear. The CDR3 totals 13 residues. V was cut by 5 bases and J by 1 base, with 8 bases left in between. Germline-derived CDR1 and CDR2 are LNHNV and YYDKDF (reference sequence). CDR3 sequence reads: CATSWARQETQYF. CDR3 bases: TGTGCCACCAGCTGGGCACGCCAAGAGACCCAGTACTTC.

This clonotype has a count of ten or more. The V and J genes are TRBV20-1 and TRBJ1-1; D uncertain. The CDR3 covers 14 residues. Trimming left V 5 bases short and J 0 bases short, with 13 bases between. The germline V gene encodes CDR1 DFQATT and CDR2 SNEGSKA (reference sequence). The CDR3 DNA is TGCAGTGCTCTCAGGCCTTTGATGAACACTGAAGCTTTCTTT. It yields the protein CSALRPLMNTEAFF.

In this sample, this clonotype turned up many times. The V and J genes are TRBV25-1 and TRBJ2-4, with no clear D. V was shortened by 2 bases and J by 0 bases, with 20 bases between the two germline ends. This CDR3 comprises 19 residues. Germline values: CDR1 MGHDK, CDR2 SYGVNS. CDR3 in amino acids: CASSEPPRREPLAKNIQYF. Written as DNA, the CDR3 is TGTGCCAGCAGTGAACCCCCCAGAAGGGAACCTCTAGCCAAAAACATTCAGTACTTC.

This clonotype was observed many times. The chain combines TRBV19 with TRBJ1-2; 7 nucleotides align to TRBD1. Germline assignment: CDR1 LNHDA and CDR2 SQIVND (reference sequence). The length of the CDR3 is 15 residues. V shed 3 bases and J 0 bases; nucleotides not matched to a gene: 4. CDR3 bases: TGTGCCAGTAGTATTACAGGGACAGCTAACTATGGCTACACCTTC. It codes for CASSITGTANYGYTF.

A few counts support this clonotype. This chain links TRBV20-1 with TRBJ2-1; D remains unclear. The V gene's germline CDR1 is DFQATT and CDR2 SNEGSKA (reference sequence). This CDR3 contains 12 residues. Trimming left V 1 base short and J 10 bases short, with 11 bases between. DNA for the CDR3: TGCAGTGCTAGAGGGGAAGCCGGCGAGCAGTTCTTC. Amino acid sequence: CSARGEAGEQFF.

In this sample, this clonotype turned up a few times. The chain recombines TRBV9 with TRBJ1-1; D not resolved. This CDR3 is 13 amino acids long. V lost 3 bases and J 5 bases, leaving 11 bases between the germline ends. Germline V CDR1 and CDR2: SGDLS, YYNGEE. CDR3 nucleotide sequence: TGTGCCAGCAGCGGAGGAGGGAAGACTGAAGCTTTCTTT. It codes for CASSGGGKTEAFF.

This clonotype was counted at least ten times. The chain joins TRBV4-1 to TRBJ1-2; D remains unclear. V was pared by 4 bases and J by 1 base, with 13 bases between. The CDR3 loop spans 15 amino acids. The V gene's germline CDR1 is MGHRA and CDR2 YSYEKL. Here the CDR3 DNA reads TGCGCCAGCAGCCCAGAGGGTATAGATAACTATGGCTACACCTTC. This translates into CASSPEGIDNYGYTF.

This clonotype was observed at least ten times. This sequence joins TRBV7-6 and TRBJ2-5, with D hard to call. V was cut by 3 bases and J by 2 bases, with 1 base left in between. CDR1 and CDR2 (germline): SGHVS, FNYEAQ. This CDR3 spans 11 amino acids. The CDR3 is CASSLQETQYF. The DNA for the CDR3 is TGTGCCAGCAGCTTGCAAGAGACCCAGTACTTC.

This chain connects TRBV12-5 to TRBJ2-1; D ambiguous. CDR1 is LGHNT and CDR2 is FRNRAP in the germline V gene. This CDR3 is 12 amino acids long. V was shortened by 7 bases and J by 5 bases, with 9 bases between the two germline ends. The CDR3: CASARFDNEQFF. The CDR3 DNA reads TGTGCTAGTGCCCGGTTTGACAATGAGCAGTTCTTC.

This clonotype was picked up many times. This chain joins TRBV7-2 and TRBJ2-4; D call uncertain. V lost 1 base, J lost 5 bases, and 9 bases lay in between. This CDR3 is built from 14 residues. Germline V CDR1 and CDR2: SGHTA, FQGNSA. The CDR3 bases are TGTGCCAGCAGCTTAGACCCGGTCCAAAACATTCAGTACTTC. As protein: CASSLDPVQNIQYF.

This clonotype was counted many times. The chain combines TRBV11-2 with TRBJ2-5, with 9 bases matching TRBD1. The CDR3 has 16 amino acids. Trimming cost V 5 bases and J 1 base; bases outside gene matches: 8. Germline V gene lookup returns CDR1 SGHAT and CDR2 FQNNGV. This CDR3 is CASSIRQGGLQETQYF. The CDR3 DNA reads TGTGCCAGCAGCATCAGACAGGGGGGGCTCCAAGAGACCCAGTACTTC.

This clonotype was found many times. The V and J genes are TRBV29-1 and TRBJ1-2, with D unclear. The CDR3 spans 13 residues. CDR1 is SQVTM, CDR2 ANQGSEA, per germline. V lost 0 bases and J lost 8, with 13 bases in between. The DNA for the CDR3 is TGCAGCGTTGAAGATCTGGTCGTGGGAGGCTACACCTTC. As protein: CSVEDLVVGGYTF.

Many counts were recorded for this clonotype. The rearrangement uses TRBV19 and TRBJ2-5; 8 nucleotides agree with TRBD1. The CDR3 extends over 16 amino acids. The germline V gene encodes CDR1 LNHDA and CDR2 SQIVND (reference sequence). Trimming took 5 bases from V and 0 from J; bases not matched to a gene: 8. The CDR3 sequence: CASSYSGTGYQETQYF. The CDR3 coding sequence is TGTGCCAGTAGTTATTCCGGGACAGGATACCAAGAGACCCAGTACTTC.

Ten or more counts support this clonotype. The V and J genes are TRBV12-3 or TRBV12-4 and TRBJ2-4, with 7 bases aligning to TRBD1. The CDR3 consists of 13 residues. V lost 3 bases, J lost 8 bases, and 4 bases stayed unmatched. CDR3 amino acids: CASSLGRGYIQYF. The CDR3 DNA reads as TGTGCCAGCAGTTTGGGCAGGGGGTACATTCAGTACTTC.

This clonotype was observed a handful of times. This sequence joins TRBV11-2 and TRBJ2-5; TRBD2 aligns across 14 bases. Germline trimming cut 1 base from V and 3 bases from J; bases unmatched to any gene: 4. The CDR3 runs to 17 residues. CDR1 is SGHAT, CDR2 FQNNGV, per germline. The CDR3, as DNA: TGTGCCAGCAGCTTAGCTCCGGGACTAGCGGGAGAAGAGACCCAGTACTTC. Amino acid sequence: CASSLAPGLAGEETQYF.

This clonotype has a count of ten or more. The gene calls are TRBV3-1 and TRBJ1-1; TRBD1 agrees at 8 bases. V gave up 4 bases and J gave up 5 bases; unmatched junction bases: 9. Germline V lookup: CDR1 LGHDT, CDR2 YNNKEL (reference sequence). This CDR3 has 15 residues. The CDR3 region has the DNA TGTGCCAGCAGCCGGAAAACAGGGGGGGAGACTGAAGCTTTCTTT. Encoded protein: CASSRKTGGETEAFF.

The V gene is TRBV5-1, the J gene TRBJ1-2, with 7 bases aligning to TRBD1. V was clipped by 5 bases and J by 4 bases; unmatched bases: 2. CDR1 is SGHRS, CDR2 YFSETQ, per germline. The CDR3 runs 12 residues. In nucleotides, the CDR3 is TGCGCCAGCAGGACAGGGTTCTATGGCTACACCTTC. This sequence encodes CASRTGFYGYTF.

This clonotype was seen ten or more times. The rearrangement links TRBV13 to TRBJ2-7; tentatively, D is TRBD1 or TRBD2 (6 bases each). The CDR3 runs 18 residues. Per germline, CDR1 PRHDT and CDR2 FYEKMQ (reference sequence). V dropped 7 bases and J dropped 3 bases, with 28 bases sitting between them. For the CDR3, the DNA is TGTGCCAGCATGAGTCGGGACATGACTTCGGGAGCGGTCTACGAGCAGTACTTC. Translating gives CASMSRDMTSGAVYEQYF.

The table lists this clonotype with a few counts. The chain employs TRBV11-2 and TRBJ2-1; no clear D. The CDR3 length is 15 residues. V gave up 2 bases and J gave up 5 bases, with 13 bases separating them. Germline V gene data show CDR1 as SGHAT and CDR2 as FQNNGV. The CDR3 sequence is CASSLPLLGHNEQFF. In DNA form, the CDR3 reads TGTGCCAGCAGCTTACCCCTACTTGGCCACAATGAGCAGTTCTTC.

This clonotype was detected ten times or more. DNA of the CDR3: TGTGCCAGCAGCTCCCAGGGGGAGCAGTTCTTC. The encoded protein is CASSSQGEQFF. This chain joins TRBV7-6 and TRBJ2-1; the D gene is possibly TRBD1 (6 bases). The germline V gene has CDR1 SGHVS and CDR2 FNYEAQ. The length of the CDR3 is 11 residues. V shed 4 bases and J shed 10 bases, with 8 bases lying between them.

This clonotype occurred many times. The genes are TRBV4-3 and TRBJ2-4, with 12 bases lining up with TRBD2. Germline CDR1 LGHNA, CDR2 YSLEER. The trim removed 0 bases at V and 2 bases at J, leaving 11 bases unmatched. The CDR3 is 20 residues long. The CDR3 loop reads CASSQDRTSGGPGTKNIQYF. CDR3 bases: TGCGCCAGCAGCCAAGATAGAACTAGCGGGGGGCCGGGGACCAAAAACATTCAGTACTTC.

This clonotype has a count of ten or more. This chain uses TRBV7-2 with TRBJ2-1; no clear D. V shed 5 bases and J shed 6 bases, with 11 bases lying between them. This CDR3 spans 13 amino acids. Germline CDR1 is SGHTA and CDR2 is FQGNSA. The CDR3 nucleotides are TGTGCCAGCAGCCCCCCCAGGACCAATGAGCAGTTCTTC. Its protein is CASSPPRTNEQFF.

This clonotype has a handful of counts. The chain combines TRBV27 with TRBJ2-2; D is possibly TRBD1 (5 bases). CDR1 is MNHEY and CDR2 is SMNVEV in the germline V gene (reference sequence). Between the trimmed V and J ends, which lost 5 bases and 5 bases, there was a span of 30 bases. The CDR3 covers 20 residues. The CDR3 loop reads CASSPKGARAVIMRTGELFF. The CDR3 DNA sequence: TGTGCCAGCAGTCCCAAAGGGGCCCGGGCGGTAATAATGCGGACCGGGGAGCTGTTTTTT.

This clonotype was seen many times. V is TRBV30 and J is TRBJ2-1, with TRBD2 matching over 8 bases. Germline V gene lookup returns CDR1 GTSNPN and CDR2 SVGIG (reference sequence). V shed 0 bases and J 8 bases; nucleotides not matched to a gene: 6. This CDR3 has 14 residues. Here the CDR3 reads CAWSVPPGGDEQFF. In DNA form, the CDR3 reads TGTGCCTGGAGTGTACCCCCGGGGGGGGATGAGCAGTTCTTC.

This clonotype was observed many times. CDR3: CASTRPPTDTQYF. DNA for the CDR3: TGTGCCAGCACCAGGCCGCCCACAGATACGCAGTATTTT. The chain joins TRBV7-9 to TRBJ2-3; no firm D call. Looked up from germline, CDR1 is SEHNR and CDR2 is FQNEAQ (reference sequence). CDR3 length: 13 amino acids. Trimming removed 7 bases at V and 2 bases at J, with 10 bases between.

This clonotype has at least ten counts. V and J are TRBV20-1 and TRBJ2-1; TRBD2 agrees at 9 bases. Germline CDR1 and CDR2: DFQATT and SNEGSKA (reference sequence). This CDR3 is 14 amino acids long. Losses at the gene ends were 5 bases for V and 3 bases for J; bases not matched to a gene: 5. For the CDR3, the DNA is TGCAGTGCTGAAAGCGGGAGGTACTACAATGAGCAGTTCTTC. Amino acid sequence: CSAESGRYYNEQFF.

This clonotype was picked up many times. J is TRBJ2-3 and V is TRBV11-2; D is unclear. The CDR3 is 14 residues long. The germline gives CDR1 SGHAT, CDR2 FQNNGV. The V and J ends lost 6 bases and 6 bases respectively, with 16 bases between them. CDR3 nucleotides: TGTGCCAGCAGTGACGGCGCGGCCGGGGATACGCAGTATTTT. Translated: CASSDGAAGDTQYF.

This clonotype was found a few times. The J gene is TRBJ1-1, the V gene TRBV3-1; a weak D match, TRBD1 (5 bases). Germline V CDR1 and CDR2: LGHDT, YNNKEL (reference sequence). This CDR3 is built from 14 residues. V lost 8 bases and J lost 4, with 17 bases in between. CDR3: CASREGQRSTEAFF. In DNA form, the CDR3 reads TGTGCCAGCCGCGAGGGGCAGAGGAGCACTGAAGCTTTCTTT.

This clonotype was seen ten or more times. The chain combines TRBV10-3 with TRBJ2-7, with TRBD2 identical over 9 bases. The length of the CDR3 is 13 residues. Trimming cost V 6 bases and J 5 bases; bases outside gene matches: 5. CDR1 is ENHRY, CDR2 SYGVKD, per germline. As DNA, the CDR3 is TGTGCCATCAGCCCCGGGACTAGCAACGAGCAGTACTTC. Translation: CAISPGTSNEQYF.

This clonotype showed up many times. The chain recombines TRBV5-5 with TRBJ2-7; no firm D call. CDR3 length: 13 residues. CDR1 and CDR2 (germline): SGHKS, YYEKEE (reference sequence). V shed 0 bases and J shed 2 bases, with 6 bases lying between them. CDR3 DNA sequence: TGTGCCAGCAGCTTGGTGCATACCTACGAGCAGTACTTC. Its translation: CASSLVHTYEQYF.